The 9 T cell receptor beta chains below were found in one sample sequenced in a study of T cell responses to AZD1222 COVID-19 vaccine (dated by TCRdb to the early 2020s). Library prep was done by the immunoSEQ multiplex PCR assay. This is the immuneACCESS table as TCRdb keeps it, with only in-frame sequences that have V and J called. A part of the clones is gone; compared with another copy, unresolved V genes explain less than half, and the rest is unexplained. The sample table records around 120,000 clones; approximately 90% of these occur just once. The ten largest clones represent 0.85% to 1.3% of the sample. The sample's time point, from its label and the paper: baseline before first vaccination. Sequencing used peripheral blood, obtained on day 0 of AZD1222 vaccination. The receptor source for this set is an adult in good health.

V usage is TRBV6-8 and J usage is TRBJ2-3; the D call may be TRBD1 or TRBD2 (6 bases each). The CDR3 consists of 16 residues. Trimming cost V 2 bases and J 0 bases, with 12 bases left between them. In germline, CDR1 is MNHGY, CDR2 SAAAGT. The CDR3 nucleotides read TGTGCCAGCAGTTACGGGGGGCAAAATAGCACAGATACGCAGTATTTT. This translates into CASSYGGQNSTDTQYF.

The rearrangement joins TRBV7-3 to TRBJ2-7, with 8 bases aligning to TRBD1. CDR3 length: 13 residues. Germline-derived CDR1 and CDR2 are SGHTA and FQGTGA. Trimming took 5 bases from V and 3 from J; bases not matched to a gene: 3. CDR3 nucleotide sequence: TGTGCCAGCAGCCCCGGGACAGGCTACGAGCAGTACTTC. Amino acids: CASSPGTGYEQYF.

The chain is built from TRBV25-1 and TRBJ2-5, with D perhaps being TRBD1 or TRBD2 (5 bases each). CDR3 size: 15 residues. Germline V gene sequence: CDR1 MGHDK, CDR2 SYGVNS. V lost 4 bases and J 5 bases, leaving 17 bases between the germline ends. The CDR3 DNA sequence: TGTGCCAGCAGTGCACTAGAGGGGTTCGGGGAGACCCAGTACTTC. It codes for CASSALEGFGETQYF.

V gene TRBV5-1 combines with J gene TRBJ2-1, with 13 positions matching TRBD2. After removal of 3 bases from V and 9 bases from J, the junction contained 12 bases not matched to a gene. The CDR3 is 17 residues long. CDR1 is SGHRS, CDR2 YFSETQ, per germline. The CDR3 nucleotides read TGCGCCAGCAGCTGGTCAACTAGCGGGAGGGCCTTTGGTGAGCAGTTCTTC. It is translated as CASSWSTSGRAFGEQFF.

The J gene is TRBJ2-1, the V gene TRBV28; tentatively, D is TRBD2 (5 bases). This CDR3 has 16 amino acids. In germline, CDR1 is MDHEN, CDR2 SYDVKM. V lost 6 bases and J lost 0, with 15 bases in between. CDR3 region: CASRRVTSSSYNEQFF. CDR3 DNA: TGTGCCAGCAGAAGAGTTACTAGTAGCTCCTACAATGAGCAGTTCTTC.

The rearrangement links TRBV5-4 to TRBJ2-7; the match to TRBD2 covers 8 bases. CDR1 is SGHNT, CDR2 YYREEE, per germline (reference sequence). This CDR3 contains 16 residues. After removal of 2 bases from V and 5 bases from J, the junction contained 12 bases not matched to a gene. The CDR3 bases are TGTGCCAGCAGCTTTGGTGACGGGAGGGCGGGCCACGAGCAGTACTTC. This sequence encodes CASSFGDGRAGHEQYF. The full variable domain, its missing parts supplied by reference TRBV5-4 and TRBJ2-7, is ETGVTQSPTHLIKTRGQQVTLRCSSQSGHNTVSWYQQALGQGPQFIFQYYREEENGRGNFPPRFSGLQFPNYSSELNVNALELDDSALYLCASSFGDGRAGHEQYFGPGTRLTVT.

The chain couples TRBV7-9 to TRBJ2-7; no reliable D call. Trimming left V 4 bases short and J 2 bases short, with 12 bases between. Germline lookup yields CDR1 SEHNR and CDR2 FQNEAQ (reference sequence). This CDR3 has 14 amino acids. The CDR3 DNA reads TGTGCCAGCAGCTATCGGTTAGGGACCTACGAGCAGTACTTC. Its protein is CASSYRLGTYEQYF.

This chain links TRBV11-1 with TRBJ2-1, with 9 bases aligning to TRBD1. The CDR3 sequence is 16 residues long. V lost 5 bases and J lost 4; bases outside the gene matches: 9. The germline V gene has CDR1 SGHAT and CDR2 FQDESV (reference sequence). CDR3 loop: CASSNMGTGQYNEQFF. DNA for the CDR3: TGTGCCAGCAGCAATATGGGGACAGGGCAATACAATGAGCAGTTCTTC.

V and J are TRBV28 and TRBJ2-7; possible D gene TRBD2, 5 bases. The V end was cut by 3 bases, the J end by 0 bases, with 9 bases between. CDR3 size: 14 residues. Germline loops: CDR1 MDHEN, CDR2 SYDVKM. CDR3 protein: CASSFTGSSYEQYF. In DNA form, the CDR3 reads TGTGCCAGCAGTTTCACGGGGAGCTCCTACGAGCAGTACTTC.